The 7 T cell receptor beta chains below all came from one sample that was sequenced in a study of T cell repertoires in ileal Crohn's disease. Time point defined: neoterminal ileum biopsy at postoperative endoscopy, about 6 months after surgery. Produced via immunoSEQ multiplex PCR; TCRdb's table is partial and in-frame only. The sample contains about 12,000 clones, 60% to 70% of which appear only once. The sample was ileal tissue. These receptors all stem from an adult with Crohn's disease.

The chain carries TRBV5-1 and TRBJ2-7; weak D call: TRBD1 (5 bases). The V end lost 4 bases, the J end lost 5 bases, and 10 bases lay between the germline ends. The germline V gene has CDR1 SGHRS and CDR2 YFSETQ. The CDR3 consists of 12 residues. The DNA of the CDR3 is TGCGCCAGCAGCGGCAGGGAACACGAGCAGTACTTC. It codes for CASSGREHEQYF.

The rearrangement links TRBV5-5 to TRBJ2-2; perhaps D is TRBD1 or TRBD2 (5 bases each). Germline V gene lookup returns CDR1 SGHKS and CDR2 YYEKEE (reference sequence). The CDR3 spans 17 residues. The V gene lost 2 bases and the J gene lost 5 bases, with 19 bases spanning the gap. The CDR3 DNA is TGTGCCAGCAGCTTACCCCTGGTGGAGGCAGGGACCGGGGAGCTGTTTTTT. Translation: CASSLPLVEAGTGELFF.

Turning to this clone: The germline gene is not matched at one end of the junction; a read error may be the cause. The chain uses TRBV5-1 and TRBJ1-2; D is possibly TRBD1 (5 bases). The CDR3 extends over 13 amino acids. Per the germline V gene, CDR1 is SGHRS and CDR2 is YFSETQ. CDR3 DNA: TGCGCCAGCACCTTGGAGGCAGGGCCGGGCTACACCTTC. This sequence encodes CASTLEAGPGYTF.

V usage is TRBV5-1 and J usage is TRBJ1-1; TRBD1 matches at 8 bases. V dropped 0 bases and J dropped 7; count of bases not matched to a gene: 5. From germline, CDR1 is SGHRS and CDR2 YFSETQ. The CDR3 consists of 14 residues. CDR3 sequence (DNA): TGCGCCAGCAGCTTGGCAGGACAGGGTGTTGAAGCTTTCTTT. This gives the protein CASSLAGQGVEAFF.

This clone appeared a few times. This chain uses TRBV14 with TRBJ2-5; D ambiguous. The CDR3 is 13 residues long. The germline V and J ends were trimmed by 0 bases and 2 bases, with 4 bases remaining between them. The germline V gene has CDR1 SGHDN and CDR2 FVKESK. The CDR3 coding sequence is TGTGCCAGCAGCCAAGATCGACAAGAGACCCAGTACTTC. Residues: CASSQDRQETQYF.

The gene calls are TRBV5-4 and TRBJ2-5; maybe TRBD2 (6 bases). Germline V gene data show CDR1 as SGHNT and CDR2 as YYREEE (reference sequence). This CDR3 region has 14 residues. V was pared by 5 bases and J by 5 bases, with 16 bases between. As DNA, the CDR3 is TGTGCCAGCAGTCGTACTAGCCCGTCGGAGACCCAGTACTTC. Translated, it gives CASSRTSPSETQYF.

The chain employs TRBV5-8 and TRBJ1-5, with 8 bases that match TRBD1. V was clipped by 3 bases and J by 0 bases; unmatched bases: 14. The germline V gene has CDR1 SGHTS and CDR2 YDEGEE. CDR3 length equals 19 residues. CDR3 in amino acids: CASSSRTGNPLYSNQPQHF. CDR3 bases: TGTGCCAGCAGCTCGAGGACAGGGAATCCCCTCTATAGCAATCAGCCCCAGCATTTT.